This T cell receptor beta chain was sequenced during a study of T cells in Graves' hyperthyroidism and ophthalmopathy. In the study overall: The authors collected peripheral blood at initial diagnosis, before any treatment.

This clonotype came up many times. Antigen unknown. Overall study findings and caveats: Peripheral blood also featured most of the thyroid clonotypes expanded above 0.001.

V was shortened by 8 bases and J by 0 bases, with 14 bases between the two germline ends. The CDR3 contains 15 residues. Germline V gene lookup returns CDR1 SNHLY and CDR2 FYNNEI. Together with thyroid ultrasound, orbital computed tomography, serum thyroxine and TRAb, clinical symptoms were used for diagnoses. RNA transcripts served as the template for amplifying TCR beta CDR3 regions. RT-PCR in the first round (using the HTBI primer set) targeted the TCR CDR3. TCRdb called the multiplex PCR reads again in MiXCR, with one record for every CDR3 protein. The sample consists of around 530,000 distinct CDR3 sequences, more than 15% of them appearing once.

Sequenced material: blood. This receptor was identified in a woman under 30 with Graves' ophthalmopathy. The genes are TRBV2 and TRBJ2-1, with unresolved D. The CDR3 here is CASSAAASSYNEQFF. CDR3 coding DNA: TGTGCCAGCTCAGCCGCGGCAAGCTCCTACAATGAGCAGTTCTTC. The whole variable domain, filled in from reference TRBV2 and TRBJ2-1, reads EPEVTQTPSHQVTQMGQEVILRCVPISNHLYFYWYRQILGQKVEFLVSFYNNEISEKSEIFDDQFSVERPDGSNFTLKIRSTKLEDSAMYFCASSAAASSYNEQFFGPGTRLTVL.